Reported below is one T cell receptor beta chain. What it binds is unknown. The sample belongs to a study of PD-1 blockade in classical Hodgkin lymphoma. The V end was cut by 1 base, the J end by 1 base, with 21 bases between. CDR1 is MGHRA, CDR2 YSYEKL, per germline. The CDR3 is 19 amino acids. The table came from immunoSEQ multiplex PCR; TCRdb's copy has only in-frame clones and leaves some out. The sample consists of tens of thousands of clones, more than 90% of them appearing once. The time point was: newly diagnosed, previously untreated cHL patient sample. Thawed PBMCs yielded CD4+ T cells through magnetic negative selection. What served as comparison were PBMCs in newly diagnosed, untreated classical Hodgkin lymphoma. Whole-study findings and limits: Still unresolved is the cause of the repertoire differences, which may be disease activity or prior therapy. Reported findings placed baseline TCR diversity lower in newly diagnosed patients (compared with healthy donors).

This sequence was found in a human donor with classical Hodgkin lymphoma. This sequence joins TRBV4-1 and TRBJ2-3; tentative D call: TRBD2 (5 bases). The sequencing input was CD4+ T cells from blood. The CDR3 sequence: CASSQGVLRAATRTDTQYF. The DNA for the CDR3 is TGCGCCAGCAGCCAAGGTGTTCTCCGAGCGGCGACCCGCACAGATACGCAGTATTTT.